Listed here is a single TCR beta chain. Its target is not known. This sample is part of a study of cytomegalovirus exposure and HLA in healthy donors. General observations from the study: The study recorded 150 to 200 TCR beta chains that were cytomegalovirus-associated. Per a later analysis, HLA-associated TCR beta chains showed more clonal expansion than other, equally common TCR beta chains.

The PCR had 60 Vbeta and 13 Jbeta primers. Libraries were prepared by immunoSEQ multiplex PCR; TCRdb keeps only in-frame clonotypes and omits some of them. Among roughly 140,000 clones listed, 73% were seen once. The germline V gene encodes CDR1 SGHDT and CDR2 YYEEEE. The ends were cut back, 4 bases at V and 6 bases at J, with 17 bases in the middle. CDR3 length equals 15 residues. This TCR was sampled from a human donor in good health. This chain joins TRBV5-6 and TRBJ1-5; weak D call: TRBD1 (5 bases). The sequenced sample was PBMCs. In nucleotides, the CDR3 is TGTGCCAGCAGCCCAGGCTCAGGGATGGGTCAGCCCCAGCATTTT. Translation gives CASSPGSGMGQPQHF.